One and the same sample provided the 27 T cell receptor beta chains below, sequenced in a study of cytomegalovirus exposure and HLA in healthy donors. The PCR ran on 60 Vbeta and 13 Jbeta primers. Clones were sequenced by immunoSEQ multiplex PCR, and TCRdb holds only the in-frame ones, with some missing. The sample consists of 95,000 to 150,000 clones, 75% to 90% of them appearing once. Sequenced: PBMCs. All receptors derive from a young man in good health and CMV-seronegative.

The V and J genes are TRBV19 and TRBJ1-5, with a tentative D call TRBD1 (5 bases). The CDR3 has 14 residues. Germline-derived CDR1 and CDR2 are LNHDA and SQIVND (reference sequence). With 4 bases removed from V and 2 bases from J, the gap between germline ends came to 9 bases. The CDR3: CASSTRRGNQPQHF. The CDR3 nucleotides are TGTGCCAGTAGTACCCGCAGGGGCAATCAGCCCCAGCATTTT.

The chain uses TRBV5-5 and TRBJ2-3; D is perhaps TRBD1 (5 bases). Per germline, CDR1 SGHKS and CDR2 YYEKEE (reference sequence). Trimming shortened V by 0 bases and J by 0 bases, and 8 bases separated the two germline ends. The CDR3 is 15 amino acids. As DNA, the CDR3 is TGTGCCAGCAGCTTGGAGGGGTCGAGCACAGATACGCAGTATTTT. It yields the protein CASSLEGSSTDTQYF.

The chain carries TRBV28 and TRBJ2-2; a possible D gene is TRBD1 (5 bases). CDR3 length: 13 residues. Deletions cut 7 bases from V and 4 bases from J, with 10 bases between. Germline loops: CDR1 MDHEN, CDR2 SYDVKM. CDR3: CASTFDSTGELFF. Written as DNA, the CDR3 is TGTGCCAGCACCTTTGACAGCACCGGGGAGCTGTTTTTT.

The chain is built from TRBV6-5 and TRBJ1-1; TRBD1 matches 9 bases. The CDR3 covers 15 residues. V was pared by 11 bases and J by 2 bases, with 12 bases of the junction left unmatched. Germline V gene data show CDR1 as MNHEY and CDR2 as SVGAGI. The CDR3, as DNA: TGTGCCGGGAGAACAGGGGGCGCGGGAAACACTGAAGCTTTCTTT. It specifies CAGRTGGAGNTEAFF.

The chain links TRBV28 to TRBJ1-1; no clear D. There are 12 residues in the CDR3. CDR1 is MDHEN, CDR2 SYDVKM, per germline. Between the trimmed V and J ends, which lost 5 bases and 6 bases, there was a span of 10 bases. Here the CDR3 DNA reads TGTGCCAGCAGTCAACCCTACTCTGAAGCTTTCTTT. Translated, it gives CASSQPYSEAFF.

The chain carries TRBV5-1 and TRBJ2-5; D might be TRBD1 (6 bases). Between the trimmed V and J ends, which lost 3 bases and 2 bases, there was a span of 17 bases. This CDR3 spans 16 amino acids. Germline assignment: CDR1 SGHRS and CDR2 YFSETQ. The CDR3 region is CASSSSDRANQETQYF. The CDR3 bases are TGCGCCAGCAGCTCCTCGGACAGAGCAAATCAAGAGACCCAGTACTTC.

The rearrangement uses TRBV5-1 and TRBJ1-6; the D is unclear. V lost 0 bases and J lost 4, with 8 bases in between. The CDR3 contains 15 residues. Germline V gives CDR1 SGHRS, CDR2 YFSETQ. DNA of the CDR3: TGCGCCAGCAGCTTGGGACGGGATTATAATTCACCCCTCCACTTT. Translating it yields CASSLGRDYNSPLHF.

The chain joins TRBV6-6 to TRBJ1-6, with a weak D call TRBD1 (5 bases). Germline-derived CDR1 and CDR2 are MNHNY and SVGAGI (reference sequence). The V gene lost 4 bases and the J gene lost 5 bases, with 9 bases spanning the gap. The length of the CDR3 is 14 residues. The CDR3 here is CASSLSGDNSPLHF. CDR3 nucleotides: TGTGCCAGCAGTTTGTCGGGGGATAATTCACCCCTCCACTTT.

This clone was seen only a few times. CDR3 sequence reads: CASSVGTGAGYTF. The CDR3, as DNA: TGTGCCAGCAGTGTAGGGACAGGGGCTGGCTACACCTTC. The chain joins TRBV28 to TRBJ1-2; 10 bases are a match to TRBD1. This CDR3 is built from 13 residues. Germline trimming cut 5 bases from V and 7 bases from J; bases unmatched to any gene: 4. Per the germline V gene, CDR1 is MDHEN and CDR2 is SYDVKM.

The chain carries TRBV28 and TRBJ2-3; the match to TRBD2 covers 8 bases. The CDR3 contains 19 residues. Germline CDR1 MDHEN, CDR2 SYDVKM. The V segment lost 3 bases and the J segment 7 bases; nucleotides outside the gene matches: 21. This chain's CDR3 is CASSLFPSFTGGRSNTQYF. The CDR3 bases are TGTGCCAGCAGTTTGTTCCCCTCTTTTACGGGGGGGCGATCCAATACGCAGTATTTT.

The rearrangement links TRBV6-5 to TRBJ1-6; 7 bases map to TRBD1. Unmatched junction bases numbered 7, after V lost 2 bases and J lost 9 bases. Germline V gives CDR1 MNHEY, CDR2 SVGAGI. The length of the CDR3 is 15 residues. In DNA form, the CDR3 reads TGTGCCAGCAGTTACAGGGGACAGCTTAGTTCACCCCTCCACTTT. Its protein product is CASSYRGQLSSPLHF.

The chain links TRBV11-2 to TRBJ2-5, with D maybe TRBD2 (6 bases). V lost 2 bases and J lost 0, with 10 bases in between. This CDR3 is 15 amino acids long. CDR1 SGHAT and CDR2 FQNNGV come from the germline V gene. Here the CDR3 reads CASSLRGLYQETQYF. The CDR3 region has the DNA TGTGCCAGCAGCTTACGTGGACTATACCAAGAGACCCAGTACTTC.

This chain links TRBV4-1 with TRBJ2-5; D perhaps matches TRBD1 (6 bases). The CDR3 loop spans 16 amino acids. V lost 1 base and J lost 5, with 17 bases in between. CDR1 is MGHRA, CDR2 YSYEKL, per germline. The CDR3 nucleotides read TGCGCCAGCAGCCAAGGAATACAGGGTGGGTCGGAGACCCAGTACTTC. Its protein is CASSQGIQGGSETQYF.

The rearrangement joins TRBV28 to TRBJ2-5, with TRBD1 identical over 8 bases. The CDR3 has 14 amino acids. CDR1 is MDHEN and CDR2 is SYDVKM in the germline V gene. Unmatched junction bases numbered 8, after V lost 6 bases and J lost 5 bases. For the CDR3, the DNA is TGTGCCAGCAGGGCACAGGGGGTAGAGGAGACCCAGTACTTC. Protein: CASRAQGVEETQYF.

This sequence joins TRBV28 and TRBJ2-1; maybe TRBD1 (6 bases). The V end was cut by 4 bases, the J end by 11 bases, with 12 bases between. Germline-derived CDR1 and CDR2 are MDHEN and SYDVKM. This CDR3 contains 12 residues. CDR3 in amino acids: CASSSRTGKQFF. The CDR3 nucleotides read TGTGCCAGCAGTTCAAGAACAGGGAAGCAGTTCTTC.

V usage is TRBV7-9 and J usage is TRBJ2-4; maybe TRBD1 (8 bases). The V and J ends lost 1 base and 12 bases respectively, with 25 bases between them. Germline V gene lookup returns CDR1 SEHNR and CDR2 FQNEAQ (reference sequence). The CDR3 spans 17 residues. The chain's CDR3 is CASSLEGDGQGGDSQYF. CDR3 in DNA: TGTGCCAGCAGCTTAGAGGGTGATGGACAGGGAGGGGACAGTCAGTACTTC.

The J gene is TRBJ2-2, the V gene TRBV9, with 7 positions matching TRBD1. The CDR3 runs to 15 residues. V shed 2 bases and J 3 bases; nucleotides not matched to a gene: 4. CDR1 is SGDLS, CDR2 YYNGEE, per germline. The CDR3 is CASSVGTAYTGELFF. The CDR3 nucleotides are TGTGCCAGCAGCGTCGGGACAGCCTACACCGGGGAGCTGTTTTTT. Using reference TRBV9 and TRBJ2-2 for the parts outside the CDR3, the full variable domain is DSGVTQTPKHLITATGQRVTLRCSPRSGDLSVYWYQQSLDQGLQFLIQYYNGEERAKGNILERFSAQQFPDLHSELNLSSLELGDSALYFCASSVGTAYTGELFFGEGSRLTVL.

The rearrangement uses TRBV5-1 and TRBJ1-1; 9 bases match TRBD1. The CDR3 is 14 amino acids. Trimming removed 3 bases from V and 4 bases from J; junction bases left unmatched: 4. The germline V gene encodes CDR1 SGHRS and CDR2 YFSETQ. CDR3 residues: CASSWTGVGTEAFF. The CDR3 DNA sequence: TGCGCCAGCAGCTGGACAGGGGTGGGCACTGAAGCTTTCTTT.

This clone was seen a single time. V gene TRBV27 combines with J gene TRBJ2-7; 7 bases map to TRBD1. CDR3 length: 15 amino acids. The V gene end was trimmed by 5 bases and the J gene end by 1 base; junction bases not matched to a gene: 8. The germline V gene has CDR1 MNHEY and CDR2 SMNVEV (reference sequence). CDR3 sequence reads: CASSPTGTVSYEQYF. As DNA, the CDR3 is TGTGCCAGCAGTCCCACCGGGACAGTTTCCTACGAGCAGTACTTC.

CDR3 amino acids: CSVVQGPYEQYF. The CDR3 region has the DNA TGCAGCGTGGTACAGGGGCCCTACGAGCAGTACTTC. This chain joins TRBV29-1 and TRBJ2-7; 7 bases are shared with TRBD1. The CDR3 spans 12 residues. Germline CDR1 and CDR2: SQVTM and ANQGSEA. Trimming cost V 6 bases and J 2 bases; bases outside gene matches: 4.

The chain is built from TRBV7-9 and TRBJ1-5, with D tentatively TRBD1 (6 bases). The CDR3 sequence is 15 residues long. The V and J ends lost 3 bases and 2 bases respectively, with 11 bases between them. Germline CDR1 is SEHNR and CDR2 is FQNEAQ (reference sequence). In DNA form, the CDR3 reads TGTGCCAGCAGCTTTGGGGGCGACGGCAATCAGCCCCAGCATTTT. It yields the protein CASSFGGDGNQPQHF.

This chain connects TRBV25-1 to TRBJ1-3; D ambiguous. This CDR3 is built from 13 residues. CDR1 and CDR2 from the germline V gene are MGHDK and SYGVNS. V was cut by 2 bases and J by 4 bases, with 6 bases left in between. CDR3 nucleotide sequence: TGTGCCAGCAGTGAAATTCCAGGAAACACCATATATTTT. Translation gives CASSEIPGNTIYF.

This clone has only a few counts. The J gene is TRBJ2-4, the V gene TRBV11-3, with TRBD1 matching 8 bases. The CDR3 sequence is 14 residues long. V was clipped by 2 bases and J by 12 bases; unmatched bases: 9. Germline CDR1 reads SGHNT; CDR2 reads YENEEA. The CDR3 loop reads CASSLQGADGSQYF. DNA for the CDR3: TGTGCCAGCAGCTTACAGGGGGCGGACGGCAGTCAGTACTTC.

The chain uses TRBV18 and TRBJ2-3; the match to TRBD1 covers 7 bases. V lost 2 bases, J lost 6 bases, and 11 bases stayed unmatched. The CDR3 has 16 residues. Per the germline V gene, CDR1 is KGHSH and CDR2 is LQKENI. The CDR3 loop reads CASSPGQVSNVDTQYF. The CDR3 nucleotides are TGTGCCAGCTCACCAGGACAGGTCTCCAACGTCGATACGCAGTATTTT.

Of note for this clone: Its ends do not fully match the called genes, so a read error is possible. The chain employs TRBV11-2 and TRBJ2-2; maybe TRBD2 (5 bases). There are 15 residues in the CDR3. Germline V CDR1 and CDR2: SGHAT, FQNNGV. CDR3 bases: TGTGCCAGCAGCTTAAACGCCGGGAACGCCGGGGAGCTGTTTTTT. Translating it yields CASSLNAGNAGELFF.

This chain joins TRBV25-1 and TRBJ2-5; 7 positions match TRBD2. The V gene's germline CDR1 is MGHDK and CDR2 SYGVNS. J was trimmed by 5 bases and V by 8 bases; bases with no gene match: 11. The CDR3 sequence is 14 residues long. The CDR3 DNA sequence: TGTGCCAGCCTCCCCAAGTGGGGGGGGGAGACCCAGTACTTC. Translating it yields CASLPKWGGETQYF.

J is TRBJ1-1 and V is TRBV28, with 7 bases matching TRBD1. Germline CDR1 and CDR2: MDHEN and SYDVKM. This CDR3 is 18 amino acids long. The ends lost 5 bases at V and 7 bases at J; junction bases unmatched: 22. DNA for the CDR3: TGTGCCAGCAGTCTCCCCCGACAGGGAGCCCTTCTGACGATTGAAGCTTTCTTT. Amino acids: CASSLPRQGALLTIEAFF.